Sequencing of this T cell receptor (beta chain) was carried out in a study of OX40 agonist ivuxolimab in advanced cancers. Across the study: Earlier anti-PD-1, anti-PD-L1 or anti-CTLA-4 therapy was permitted; roughly 37% had received some. Three patients, one with hepatocellular carcinoma and two with cutaneous melanoma, responded partially. Whole-study findings and limits: In general, CD8+ T cells held more expanded clones than CD4+ did, on average. Relatively little clonal expansion, among the lowest observed, appeared in partial responders at 0.1-3.0 mg/kg.

The V gene lost 3 bases and the J gene lost 6 bases, with 14 bases spanning the gap. CDR3 length: 15 amino acids. The V gene's germline CDR1 is KGHSH and CDR2 LQKENI. Concerning this clone: The antigen is not known.

Assay used: immunoSEQ multiplex PCR; TCRdb lists only in-frame clones, some missing. The sample records about 68,000 clones, roughly 84% being singletons. The sample in question was CD4+ or CD8+ T cells sorted from blood, obtained in a trial of the OX40 agonist ivuxolimab. This receptor was taken from an adult with an advanced solid tumor such as melanoma, head and neck, liver or kidney cancer. V and J are TRBV18 and TRBJ2-2, with D possibly TRBD2 on 6 matching bases. The DNA for the CDR3 is TGTGCCAGCTCACCGAGTATGGAGGGGTCCGGGGAGCTGTTTTTT. The encoded protein is CASSPSMEGSGELFF.